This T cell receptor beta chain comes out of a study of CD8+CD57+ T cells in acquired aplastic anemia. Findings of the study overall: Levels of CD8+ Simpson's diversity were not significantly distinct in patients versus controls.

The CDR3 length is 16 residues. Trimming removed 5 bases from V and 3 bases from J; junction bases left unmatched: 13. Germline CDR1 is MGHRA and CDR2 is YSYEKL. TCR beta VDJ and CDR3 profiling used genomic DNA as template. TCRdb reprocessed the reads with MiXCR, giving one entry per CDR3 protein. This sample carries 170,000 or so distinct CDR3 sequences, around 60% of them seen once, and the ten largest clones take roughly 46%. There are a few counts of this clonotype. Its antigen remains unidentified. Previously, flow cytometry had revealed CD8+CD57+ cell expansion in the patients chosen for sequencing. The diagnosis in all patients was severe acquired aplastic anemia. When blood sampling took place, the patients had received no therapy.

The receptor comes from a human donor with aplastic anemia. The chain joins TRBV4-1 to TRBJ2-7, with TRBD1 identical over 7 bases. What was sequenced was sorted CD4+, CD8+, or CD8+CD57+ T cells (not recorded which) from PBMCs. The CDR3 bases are TGCGCCAGCAGCGCCCAAGGCCCGGGACAGTTCTACGAGCAGTACTTC. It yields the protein CASSAQGPGQFYEQYF.